The present T cell receptor (beta chain) was sequenced within a study of T cells expressing NK-cell markers. About the research overall: Within the sequenced cohort of eight donors, seven exhibited HCMV seropositivity and one was seronegative. Findings and limits, study-wide: A few donors showed these clonotypes also leading the CD3+CD56-NKG2C+ fraction.

As to this clonotype: Its antigen is not identified.

No DNA is given; TCRdb re-called the 5' RACE reads and lists each CDR3 protein once. The table for this sample gives about 380,000 distinct CDR3 sequences. Germline-derived CDR1 and CDR2 are KGHDR and SFDVKD. This CDR3 contains 15 residues. The specimen was blood T cells: a sorted CD56 or NKG2C T cell subset, CD4+ or CD8+ T cells, or bulk PBMC T cells (not recorded which). The clonotype was recovered from a man aged 18 to 69 in good health. J is TRBJ1-5 and V is TRBV24-1; there is no DNA to check the TCRdb D call of TRBD1. The CDR3 is CATSDGWGSNQPQHF.